One and the same sample provided the 20 T cell receptor beta chains below, sequenced in a study of regulatory T cells (dated by TCRdb to about 2018). Library method: the immunoSEQ multiplex PCR assay. The multiplex PCR used 52 forward TRBV primers and 13 reverse TRBJ primers, with assay-based and computational corrections for amplification bias. As stored in TCRdb, this immuneACCESS dataset retains in-frame rearrangements with V and J assigned. A fraction of the clones does not appear; measured against another copy, unresolved V genes explain less than half of the discrepancy, and the remainder lacks a known reason. The sample has about 18,000 clones on record, more than 85% of them singletons. More than 30% of the sample belongs to the ten largest clones. Sequenced material: CD8+ T cells sorted from blood. These receptors came from a young adult with CD3G deficiency.

The chain joins TRBV7-3 to TRBJ2-1, with 7 bases that match TRBD2. Germline CDR1 SGHTA, CDR2 FQGTGA. J was trimmed by 3 bases and V by 2 bases; bases with no gene match: 1. CDR3 length equals 14 residues. The CDR3 DNA is TGTGCCAGCAGCTTAGGACTAGGCTACAATGAGCAGTTCTTC. It codes for CASSLGLGYNEQFF.

This chain joins TRBV19 and TRBJ2-3; no clear D gene. CDR1 LNHDA and CDR2 SQIVND come from the germline V gene (reference sequence). The CDR3 totals 10 residues. V was cut by 7 bases and J by 13 bases, with 12 bases left in between. CDR3 protein: CASTLGKKYF. CDR3 in DNA: TGTGCCAGTACCCTGGGGAAGAAGTATTTT.

The sample holds one count of this clone. J is TRBJ2-1 and V is TRBV5-1, with a possible D match to TRBD2 (6 bases). V shed 5 bases and J shed 5 bases, with 11 bases lying between them. The germline V gene encodes CDR1 SGHRS and CDR2 YFSETQ. CDR3 length: 13 residues. The CDR3 protein is CASRGDWDNEQFF. The CDR3 DNA follows: TGCGCCAGCAGAGGGGACTGGGACAATGAGCAGTTCTTC.

This chain joins TRBV7-9 and TRBJ2-1; D tentatively fits TRBD1 or TRBD2 (5 bases each). Trimming shortened V by 3 bases and J by 6 bases, and 9 bases separated the two germline ends. This CDR3 is 13 amino acids long. Germline CDR1 is SEHNR and CDR2 is FQNEAQ (reference sequence). CDR3 loop: CASSFVRGNEQFF. For the CDR3, the DNA is TGTGCCAGCAGCTTTGTGAGGGGCAATGAGCAGTTCTTC. Filled out from reference TRBV7-9 and TRBJ2-1, the complete variable domain reads DTGVSQNPRHKITKRGQNVTFRCDPISEHNRLYWYRQTLGQGPEFLTYFQNEAQLEKSRLLSDRFSAERPKGSFSTLEIQRTEQGDSAMYLCASSFVRGNEQFFGPGTRLTVL.

The chain recombines TRBV4-2 with TRBJ1-1; TRBD1 matches 7 bases. V was pared by 4 bases and J by 3 bases, with 5 bases of the junction left unmatched. The CDR3 extends over 14 amino acids. In germline, CDR1 is LGHNA, CDR2 YNFKEQ. CDR3 in DNA: TGTGCCAGCAGCCCCCTTGACAGGGACACTGAAGCTTTCTTT. Protein: CASSPLDRDTEAFF.

The chain combines TRBV7-2 with TRBJ2-7, with 7 bases aligning to TRBD1. This CDR3 has 16 amino acids. CDR1 is SGHTA, CDR2 FQGNSA, per germline. V shed 2 bases, J shed 5 bases, and the junction held 12 bases outside the gene matches. CDR3 in amino acids: CASSLPRQGVRNEQYF. For the CDR3, the DNA is TGTGCCAGCAGCTTACCCCGCCAGGGGGTCAGGAACGAGCAGTACTTC.

The chain uses TRBV6-1 and TRBJ2-7; the match to TRBD1 covers 7 bases. J was trimmed by 4 bases and V by 3 bases; bases with no gene match: 3. The germline V gene has CDR1 MNHNS and CDR2 SASEGT. The CDR3 loop spans 13 amino acids. This CDR3 is CASSDRGTYEQYF. The CDR3 region has the DNA TGTGCCAGCAGTGACAGGGGGACGTACGAGCAGTACTTC.

This chain links TRBV10-3 with TRBJ2-7; tentatively, D is TRBD1 (5 bases). The V and J ends lost 0 bases and 3 bases respectively, with 12 bases between them. This CDR3 spans 15 amino acids. Germline-derived CDR1 and CDR2 are ENHRY and SYGVKD. The CDR3 loop is CAISESTERDYEQYF. The CDR3 bases are TGTGCCATCAGTGAGTCGACAGAAAGGGACTACGAGCAGTACTTC.

This sequence joins TRBV11-2 and TRBJ1-2; D may be TRBD1 (5 bases). The CDR3 totals 12 residues. Trimming shortened V by 1 base and J by 8 bases, and 8 bases separated the two germline ends. Germline V CDR1 and CDR2: SGHAT, FQNNGV. The CDR3 DNA sequence: TGTGCCAGCAGCTTAGTGCAGGGAGGCTACACCTTC. Residues: CASSLVQGGYTF.

CDR3 protein: CAWSVVGPDEETQYF. The CDR3 bases are TGTGCCTGGAGTGTAGTAGGGCCCGATGAAGAGACCCAGTACTTC. The rearrangement joins TRBV30 to TRBJ2-5; D remains ambiguous. The CDR3 is 15 residues long. Trimming shortened V by 0 bases and J by 3 bases, and 14 bases separated the two germline ends. Germline V lookup: CDR1 GTSNPN, CDR2 SVGIG (reference sequence).

This rearrangement joins TRBV28 to TRBJ2-5, with 8 bases identical to TRBD1. CDR3 length: 14 amino acids. V was pared by 4 bases and J by 1 base, with 2 bases of the junction left unmatched. Germline V gives CDR1 MDHEN, CDR2 SYDVKM. The CDR3 sequence: CASSYGQGQETQYF. Here the CDR3 DNA reads TGTGCCAGCAGTTACGGACAGGGCCAAGAGACCCAGTACTTC.

The gene calls are TRBV10-3 and TRBJ1-2; 7 bases line up with TRBD1. V lost 8 bases and J lost 5; bases outside the gene matches: 14. The CDR3 consists of 15 residues. Germline CDR1 and CDR2: ENHRY and SYGVKD. CDR3 sequence reads: CAIGTSMTGIYGYTF. The CDR3 DNA follows: TGTGCCATCGGGACGTCTATGACAGGGATATATGGCTACACCTTC.

The V gene is TRBV6-5, the J gene TRBJ1-5; D remains unclear. CDR3 length: 13 residues. Trimming took 7 bases from V and 3 from J, leaving 10 bases between them. The V gene's germline CDR1 is MNHEY and CDR2 SVGAGI. In DNA form, the CDR3 reads TGTGCCAGCATGGACGGCTACAATCAGCCCCAGCATTTT. Protein product: CASMDGYNQPQHF.

The chain recombines TRBV14 with TRBJ2-3, with D perhaps assigned TRBD1 or TRBD2 (5 bases each). In germline, CDR1 is SGHDN, CDR2 FVKESK. Trimming stripped 0 bases from V and 7 bases from J, with 14 bases between. This CDR3 region has 15 residues. The CDR3 here is CASSQDYRGENTQYF. As DNA, the CDR3 is TGTGCCAGCAGCCAAGATTATCGAGGGGAAAATACGCAGTATTTT.

This chain links TRBV7-9 with TRBJ2-5; 7 positions agree with TRBD2. Germline CDR1 SEHNR, CDR2 FQNEAQ (reference sequence). This CDR3 comprises 14 residues. V lost 1 base, J lost 5 bases, and 4 bases stayed unmatched. DNA of the CDR3: TGTGCCAGCAGCTTAGAGACTAGCTGGGAGACCCAGTACTTC. Encoded protein: CASSLETSWETQYF.

The chain has TRBV5-1 and TRBJ1-2; 8 bases fit TRBD1. CDR3 length: 16 residues. The V segment lost 2 bases and the J segment 2 bases; nucleotides outside the gene matches: 8. Germline assignment: CDR1 SGHRS and CDR2 YFSETQ. CDR3 loop: CASSFVAGGENYGYTF. The CDR3 DNA follows: TGCGCCAGCAGCTTCGTGGCAGGGGGCGAGAACTATGGCTACACCTTC.

The rearrangement uses TRBV5-1 and TRBJ2-3, with D perhaps given as TRBD1 or TRBD2 (5 bases each). The V and J ends lost 4 bases and 1 base respectively, with 16 bases between them. Per the germline V gene, CDR1 is SGHRS and CDR2 is YFSETQ. The CDR3 is made up of 16 amino acids. The CDR3 reads CASSPPGAGGTDTQYF. The CDR3, as DNA: TGCGCCAGCAGCCCCCCTGGGGCGGGCGGCACAGATACGCAGTATTTT. The full variable domain, rest sourced from reference TRBV5-1 and TRBJ2-3, is KAGVTQTPRYLIKTRGQQVTLSCSPISGHRSVSWYQQTPGQGLQFLFEYFSETQRNKGNFPGRFSGRQFSNSRSEMNVSTLELGDSALYLCASSPPGAGGTDTQYFGPGTRLTVL.

V gene TRBV9 combines with J gene TRBJ2-5; possible D gene TRBD2, 5 bases. The J call may be in error: the DNA end matches TRBJ2-7 better. The CDR3 spans 13 residues. Germline-derived CDR1 and CDR2 are SGDLS and YYNGEE. The CDR3 here is CASSIDFSDEQYF. CDR3 nucleotide sequence: TGTGCCAGCAGTATAGACTTTAGCGACGAGCAGTACTTC.

The V gene is TRBV6-1, the J gene TRBJ1-5; 10 positions agree with TRBD1. The CDR3 extends over 18 amino acids. The V and J ends lost 1 base and 0 bases, in that order; junction bases with no gene match: 6. Germline V gene sequence: CDR1 MNHNS, CDR2 SASEGT. The DNA of the CDR3 is TGTGCCAGCAGTGAAGGGACAGGGGGACTTTATAGCAATCAGCCCCAGCATTTT. It yields the protein CASSEGTGGLYSNQPQHF.

The V gene is TRBV4-2, the J gene TRBJ1-4; 10 nucleotides line up with TRBD1. CDR1 is LGHNA, CDR2 YNFKEQ, per germline. CDR3 length equals 15 residues. V dropped 7 bases and J dropped 5; count of bases not matched to a gene: 7. The CDR3 protein is CASKNLGQGNEKLFF. CDR3 sequence (DNA): TGTGCCAGCAAAAACCTGGGACAGGGGAATGAAAAACTGTTTTTT.